These 15 T cell receptor beta chains were sequenced from one sample in a study of control samples from healthy donors and cancer patients. Clones were read by immunoSEQ multiplex PCR, and TCRdb kept only the in-frame ones, dropping some. The table shows about 98,000 clones, with 92% occurring only once. The sample was blood. The receptors stem from a woman younger than 35 in good health.

The gene calls are TRBV19 and TRBJ2-1; D gene ambiguous. This CDR3 contains 15 residues. Germline V lookup: CDR1 LNHDA, CDR2 SQIVND (reference sequence). Trimming took 2 bases from V and 0 from J, leaving 8 bases between them. DNA of the CDR3: TGTGCCAGTAGTATAATGCAACGCTCCTACAATGAGCAGTTCTTC. Its translation is CASSIMQRSYNEQFF.

The chain has TRBV30 and TRBJ1-1; D gene unclear. Trimming cost V 1 base and J 8 bases, with 8 bases left between them. CDR1 is GTSNPN and CDR2 is SVGIG in the germline V gene (reference sequence). The CDR3 runs 11 residues. The CDR3 protein is CAWSDVGEAFF. The CDR3 nucleotides read TGTGCCTGGAGTGACGTGGGGGAAGCTTTCTTT.

The chain employs TRBV13 and TRBJ1-1; D remains ambiguous. CDR3 size: 13 residues. V shed 2 bases and J shed 0 bases, with 4 bases lying between them. CDR1 and CDR2 from the germline V gene are PRHDT and FYEKMQ (reference sequence). In DNA form, the CDR3 reads TGTGCCAGCAGCTTAAAGATGAACACTGAAGCTTTCTTT. The encoded protein is CASSLKMNTEAFF.

J is TRBJ1-2 and V is TRBV9; TRBD1 agrees at 8 bases. Germline CDR1 SGDLS, CDR2 YYNGEE. With V trimmed by 2 bases and J by 4 bases, 10 bases remained unmatched. The CDR3 contains 16 residues. CDR3 nucleotide sequence: TGTGCCAGCAGCGTCGGAGGAGCGGGACAGGTCTATGGCTACACCTTC. Translating it yields CASSVGGAGQVYGYTF.

J is TRBJ2-7 and V is TRBV28, with unresolved D. The CDR3 loop spans 12 amino acids. Trimming shortened V by 5 bases and J by 4 bases, and 9 bases separated the two germline ends. Looked up from germline, CDR1 is MDHEN and CDR2 is SYDVKM. CDR3 sequence (DNA): TGTGCCAGCAGTCCGGTTAGGTACGAGCAGTACTTC. It encodes CASSPVRYEQYF. The full variable domain, rest sourced from reference TRBV28 and TRBJ2-7, is DVKVTQSSRYLVKRTGEKVFLECVQDMDHENMFWYRQDPGLGLRLIYFSYDVKMKEKGDIPEGYSVSREKKERFSLILESASTNQTSMYLCASSPVRYEQYFGPGTRLTVT.

V is TRBV3-1 (or the pseudogene TRBV3-2) and J is TRBJ1-6; D is possibly TRBD1 (6 bases). Trimming took off 2 bases at V and 6 bases at J, with 14 bases between the two ends. From germline, CDR1 is LGHDT and CDR2 YNNKEL (reference sequence). This CDR3 contains 16 residues. The CDR3: CASSQKRGGGNSPLHF. As DNA, the CDR3 is TGTGCCAGCAGCCAAAAAAGAGGAGGGGGTAATTCACCCCTCCACTTT.

The chain recombines TRBV19 with TRBJ2-7; 7 bases are shared with TRBD2. Germline CDR1 reads LNHDA; CDR2 reads SQIVND (reference sequence). Losses at the gene ends were 6 bases for V and 4 bases for J; bases not matched to a gene: 15. The CDR3 is made up of 16 amino acids. CDR3 nucleotide sequence: TGTGCCAGTAGCCCTCTGATGGGCGGGAGTGTGTACGAGCAGTACTTC. This encodes CASSPLMGGSVYEQYF. Variable domain in full (rest from reference TRBV19 and TRBJ2-7): DGGITQSPKYLFRKEGQNVTLSCEQNLNHDAMYWYRQDPGQGLRLIYYSQIVNDFQKGDIAEGYSVSREKKESFPLTVTSAQKNPTAFYLCASSPLMGGSVYEQYFGPGTRLTVT.

V gene TRBV6-1 combines with J gene TRBJ2-5; 10 bases fit TRBD1. Trimming removed 1 base from V and 4 bases from J; junction bases left unmatched: 3. The germline V gene has CDR1 MNHNS and CDR2 SASEGT. The CDR3 length is 15 residues. DNA for the CDR3: TGTGCCAGCAGTGAAGGGGGACAGGGGCCAGAGACCCAGTACTTC. Translation: CASSEGGQGPETQYF.

This rearrangement joins TRBV24-1 to TRBJ2-1; D may be TRBD1 (6 bases). Germline V CDR1 and CDR2: KGHDR, SFDVKD. V was clipped by 7 bases and J by 7 bases, with 19 bases between them. CDR3 size: 15 residues. In nucleotides, the CDR3 is TGTGCCACCAGCCAGGGGATGCCCCTAGGGAATGAGCAGTTCTTC. Translated: CATSQGMPLGNEQFF.

V gene TRBV7-9 combines with J gene TRBJ2-1; the match to TRBD2 covers 14 bases. Germline V gene lookup returns CDR1 SEHNR and CDR2 FQNEAQ (reference sequence). The CDR3 has 19 amino acids. V lost 1 base and J lost 0; bases outside the gene matches: 5. The CDR3 region has the DNA TGTGCCAGCAGCTTAGTCTTTGGGACTAGCGGGGGCTCCTACAATGAGCAGTTCTTC. It encodes CASSLVFGTSGGSYNEQFF.

V usage is TRBV20-1 and J usage is TRBJ2-7; D may be TRBD2 (5 bases). The CDR3 extends over 13 amino acids. Between the trimmed V and J ends, which lost 3 bases and 5 bases, there was a span of 14 bases. CDR1 and CDR2 from the germline V gene are DFQATT and SNEGSKA (reference sequence). The CDR3 nucleotides are TGCAGTGCTAGTACGGGGAAGGCGAACGAGCAGTACTTC. This codes for CSASTGKANEQYF.

This clone was found once. The rearrangement links TRBV7-2 to TRBJ1-2; the D is unclear. The germline CDR1 and CDR2 sequences are SGHTA and FQGNSA. CDR3 length: 12 residues. Trimming took off 9 bases at V and 2 bases at J, with 10 bases between the two ends. CDR3 in amino acids: CASNSLNYGYTF. In DNA form, the CDR3 reads TGTGCCAGTAACAGCCTCAACTATGGCTACACCTTC.

V and J are TRBV30 and TRBJ2-7; D not resolved. CDR3 length: 15 residues. The V end was cut by 1 base, the J end by 3 bases, with 16 bases between. CDR1 GTSNPN and CDR2 SVGIG come from the germline V gene (reference sequence). The CDR3 DNA sequence: TGTGCCTGGAGTGGATCCGCTAGGCCCGACTACGAGCAGTACTTC. This sequence encodes CAWSGSARPDYEQYF.

This clone was counted a few times. The chain employs TRBV9 and TRBJ2-1; TRBD2 aligns across 11 bases. Trimming cost V 7 bases and J 8 bases; bases outside gene matches: 8. The germline V gene encodes CDR1 SGDLS and CDR2 YYNGEE. This CDR3 comprises 14 residues. The CDR3 spells CASAVAGGDHEQFF. DNA for the CDR3: TGTGCCAGCGCCGTAGCGGGAGGGGATCATGAGCAGTTCTTC.

This clone was seen only once. This chain links TRBV5-1 with TRBJ1-5, with no clear D. The germline V gene encodes CDR1 SGHRS and CDR2 YFSETQ. V lost 4 bases and J 0 bases, leaving 11 bases between the germline ends. There are 15 residues in the CDR3. CDR3 in amino acids: CASSEDGYSNQPQHF. CDR3 DNA sequence: TGCGCCAGCAGCGAAGACGGTTATAGCAATCAGCCCCAGCATTTT.